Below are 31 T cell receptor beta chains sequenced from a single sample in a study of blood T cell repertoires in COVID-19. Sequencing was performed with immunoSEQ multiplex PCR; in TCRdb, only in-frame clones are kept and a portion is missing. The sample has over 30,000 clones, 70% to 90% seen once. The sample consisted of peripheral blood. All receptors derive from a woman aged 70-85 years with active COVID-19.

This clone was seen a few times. The CDR3 loop reads CASSFSVSGELFF. DNA for the CDR3: TGTGCCAGCAGCTTCTCCGTCTCGGGGGAGCTGTTTTTT. J is TRBJ2-2 and V is TRBV13; D is ambiguous. Per germline, CDR1 PRHDT and CDR2 FYEKMQ (reference sequence). The V end lost 3 bases, the J end lost 8 bases, and 10 bases lay between the germline ends. This CDR3 contains 13 residues.

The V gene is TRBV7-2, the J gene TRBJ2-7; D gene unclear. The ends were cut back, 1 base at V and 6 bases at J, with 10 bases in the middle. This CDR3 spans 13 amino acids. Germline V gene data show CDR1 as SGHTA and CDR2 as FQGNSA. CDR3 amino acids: CASSLGVAGEQYF. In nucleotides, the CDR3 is TGTGCCAGCAGCTTAGGGGTAGCCGGCGAGCAGTACTTC.

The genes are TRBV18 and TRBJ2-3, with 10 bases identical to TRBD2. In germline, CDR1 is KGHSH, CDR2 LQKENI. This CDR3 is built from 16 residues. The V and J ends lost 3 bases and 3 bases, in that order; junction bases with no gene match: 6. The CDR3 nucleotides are TGTGCCAGCTCACCGGGAGCGGGGGGGCCGACAGATACGCAGTATTTT. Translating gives CASSPGAGGPTDTQYF.

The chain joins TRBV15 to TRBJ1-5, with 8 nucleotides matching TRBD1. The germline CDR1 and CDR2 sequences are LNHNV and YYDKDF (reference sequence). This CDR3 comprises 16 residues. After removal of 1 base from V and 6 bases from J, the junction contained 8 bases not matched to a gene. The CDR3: CATSRAGNRGSQPQHF. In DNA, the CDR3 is TGTGCCACCAGCAGAGCCGGGAACAGGGGGTCTCAGCCCCAGCATTTT.

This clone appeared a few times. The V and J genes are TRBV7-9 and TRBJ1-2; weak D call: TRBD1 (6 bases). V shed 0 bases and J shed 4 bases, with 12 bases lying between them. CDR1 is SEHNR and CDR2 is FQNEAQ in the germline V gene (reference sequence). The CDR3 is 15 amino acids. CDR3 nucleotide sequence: TGTGCCAGCAGCTTAGCCGGGACAAGGGCCTATGGCTACACCTTC. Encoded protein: CASSLAGTRAYGYTF.

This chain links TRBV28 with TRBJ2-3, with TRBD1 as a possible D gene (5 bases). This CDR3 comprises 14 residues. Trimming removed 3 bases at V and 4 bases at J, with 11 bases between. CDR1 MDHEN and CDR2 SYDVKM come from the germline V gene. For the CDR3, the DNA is TGTGCCAGCAGTTTCCGACAGCGTCCAGATACGCAGTATTTT. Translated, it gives CASSFRQRPDTQYF.

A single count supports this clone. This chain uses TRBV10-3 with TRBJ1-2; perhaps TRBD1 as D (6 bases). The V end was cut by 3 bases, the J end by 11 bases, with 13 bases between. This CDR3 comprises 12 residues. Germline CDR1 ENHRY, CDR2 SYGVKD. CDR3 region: CAISEPTGGYTF. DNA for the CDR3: TGTGCCATCAGTGAACCGACAGGCGGGTACACCTTC.

CDR3: CASSQEGSGGPNTGELFF. The CDR3 coding sequence is TGTGCCAGCAGCCAAGAAGGGAGCGGGGGACCGAACACCGGGGAGCTGTTTTTT. The J gene is TRBJ2-2, the V gene TRBV3-1 (or the pseudogene TRBV3-2); 8 bases are shared with TRBD2. Looked up from germline, CDR1 is LGHDT and CDR2 is YNNKEL (reference sequence). The junction had 6 bases not matched to a gene; V was cut back by 0 bases and J by 0 bases. The CDR3 sequence is 18 residues long.

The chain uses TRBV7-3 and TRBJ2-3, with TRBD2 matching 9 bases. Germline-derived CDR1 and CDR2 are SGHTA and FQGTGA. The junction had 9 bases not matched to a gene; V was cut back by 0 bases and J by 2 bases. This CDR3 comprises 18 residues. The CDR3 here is CASSLTPHGGGDTDTQYF. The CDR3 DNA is TGTGCCAGCAGCTTAACGCCCCACGGCGGGGGGGACACAGATACGCAGTATTTT. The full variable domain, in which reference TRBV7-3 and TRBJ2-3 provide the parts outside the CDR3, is GAGVSQTPSNKVTEKGKYVELRCDPISGHTALYWYRQSLGQGPEFLIYFQGTGAADDSGLPNDRFFAVRPEGSVSTLKIQRTERGDSAVYLCASSLTPHGGGDTDTQYFGPGTRLTVL.

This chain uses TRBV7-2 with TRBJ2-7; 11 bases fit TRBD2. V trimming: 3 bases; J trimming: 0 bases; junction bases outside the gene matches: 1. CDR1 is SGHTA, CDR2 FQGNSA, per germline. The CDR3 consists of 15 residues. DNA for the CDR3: TGTGCCAGCAGCTTGGGACTAGCGGCCTCCTACGAGCAGTACTTC. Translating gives CASSLGLAASYEQYF.

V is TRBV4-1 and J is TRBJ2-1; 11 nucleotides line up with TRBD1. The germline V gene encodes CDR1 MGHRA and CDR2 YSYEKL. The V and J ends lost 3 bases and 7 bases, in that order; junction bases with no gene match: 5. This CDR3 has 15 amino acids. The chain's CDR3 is CASSQGTGGGNEQFF. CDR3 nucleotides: TGCGCCAGCAGCCAGGGGACAGGGGGGGGGAATGAGCAGTTCTTC.

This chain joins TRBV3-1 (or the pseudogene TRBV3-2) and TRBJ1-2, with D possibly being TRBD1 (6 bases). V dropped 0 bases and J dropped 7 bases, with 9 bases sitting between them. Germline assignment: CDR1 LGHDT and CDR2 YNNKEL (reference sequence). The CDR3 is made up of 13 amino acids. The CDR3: CASSQETGSGYTF. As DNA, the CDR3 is TGTGCCAGCAGCCAAGAGACAGGTTCTGGCTACACCTTC.

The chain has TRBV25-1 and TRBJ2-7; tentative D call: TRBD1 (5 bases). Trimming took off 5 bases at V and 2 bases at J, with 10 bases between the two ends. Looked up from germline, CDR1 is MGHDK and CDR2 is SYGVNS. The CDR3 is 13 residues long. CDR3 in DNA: TGTGCCAGCAGTTATGGACATACCTACGAGCAGTACTTC. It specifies CASSYGHTYEQYF.

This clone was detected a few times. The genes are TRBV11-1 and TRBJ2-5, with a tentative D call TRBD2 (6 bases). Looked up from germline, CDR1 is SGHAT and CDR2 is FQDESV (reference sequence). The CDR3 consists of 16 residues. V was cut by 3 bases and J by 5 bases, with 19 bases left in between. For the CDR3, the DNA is TGTGCCAGCAGCTTTAGACTGGCAACGGGAGACGAGACCCAGTACTTC. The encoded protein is CASSFRLATGDETQYF. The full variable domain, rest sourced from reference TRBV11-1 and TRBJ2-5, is EAEVAQSPRYKITEKSQAVAFWCDPISGHATLYWYRQILGQGPELLVQFQDESVVDDSQLPKDRFSAERLKGVDSTLKIQPAELGDSAMYLCASSFRLATGDETQYFGPGTRLLVL.

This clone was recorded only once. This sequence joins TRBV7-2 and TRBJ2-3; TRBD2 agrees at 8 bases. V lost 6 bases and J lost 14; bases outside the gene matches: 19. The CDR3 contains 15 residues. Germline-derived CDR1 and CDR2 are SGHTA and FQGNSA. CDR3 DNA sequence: TGTGCCAGCAGTCCCTTGAGGTCAGATCGGGGGGGGCGGTATTTT. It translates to CASSPLRSDRGGRYF.

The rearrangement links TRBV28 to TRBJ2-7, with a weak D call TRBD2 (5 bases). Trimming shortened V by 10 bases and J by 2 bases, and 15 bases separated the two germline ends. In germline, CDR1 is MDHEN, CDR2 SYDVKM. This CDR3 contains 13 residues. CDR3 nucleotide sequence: TGTGCCACCTCCGAGGGCGCGACCTACGAGCAGTACTTC. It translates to CATSEGATYEQYF. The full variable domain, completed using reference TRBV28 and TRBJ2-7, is DVKVTQSSRYLVKRTGEKVFLECVQDMDHENMFWYRQDPGLGLRLIYFSYDVKMKEKGDIPEGYSVSREKKERFSLILESASTNQTSMYLCATSEGATYEQYFGPGTRLTVT.

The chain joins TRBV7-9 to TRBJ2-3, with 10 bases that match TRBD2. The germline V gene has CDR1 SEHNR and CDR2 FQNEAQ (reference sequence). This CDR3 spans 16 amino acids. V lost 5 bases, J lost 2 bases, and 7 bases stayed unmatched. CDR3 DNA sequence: TGTGCCAGCAGCACACGAGCGGGGGGGTACACAGATACGCAGTATTTT. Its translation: CASSTRAGGYTDTQYF.

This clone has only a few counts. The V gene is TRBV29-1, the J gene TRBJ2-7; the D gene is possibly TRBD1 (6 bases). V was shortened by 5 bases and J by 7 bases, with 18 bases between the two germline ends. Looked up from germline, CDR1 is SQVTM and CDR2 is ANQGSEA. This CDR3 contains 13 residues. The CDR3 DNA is TGCAGCGTTCTTCAGGGGCCCCCGCTGGAGCAGTACTTC. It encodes CSVLQGPPLEQYF.

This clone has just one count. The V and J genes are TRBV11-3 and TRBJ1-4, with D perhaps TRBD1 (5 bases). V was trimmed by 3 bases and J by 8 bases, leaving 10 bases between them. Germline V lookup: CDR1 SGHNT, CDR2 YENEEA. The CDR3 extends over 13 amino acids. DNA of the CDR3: TGTGCCAGCAGCTTCAGGGCGGAAGAAAAACTGTTTTTT. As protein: CASSFRAEEKLFF.

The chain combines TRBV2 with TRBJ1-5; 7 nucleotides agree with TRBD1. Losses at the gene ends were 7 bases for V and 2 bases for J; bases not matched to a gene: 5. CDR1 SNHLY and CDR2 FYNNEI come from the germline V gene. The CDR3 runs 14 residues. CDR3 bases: TGTGCCAGCACCGTGACAGGGCGCAATCAGCCCCAGCATTTT. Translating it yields CASTVTGRNQPQHF.

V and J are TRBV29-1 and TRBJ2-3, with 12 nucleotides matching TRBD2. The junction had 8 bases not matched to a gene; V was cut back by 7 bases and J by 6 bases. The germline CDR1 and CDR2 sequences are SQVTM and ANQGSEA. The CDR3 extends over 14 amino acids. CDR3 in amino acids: CSAASGGAPDTQYF. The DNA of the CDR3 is TGCAGCGCCGCTAGCGGGGGGGCCCCCGATACGCAGTATTTT.

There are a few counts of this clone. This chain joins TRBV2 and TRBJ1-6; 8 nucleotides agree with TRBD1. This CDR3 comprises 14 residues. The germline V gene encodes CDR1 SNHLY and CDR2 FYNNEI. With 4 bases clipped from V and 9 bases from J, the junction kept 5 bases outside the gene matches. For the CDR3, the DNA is TGTGCCAGCAGTGTAGGACAGGGATTTTCACCCCTCCACTTT. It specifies CASSVGQGFSPLHF.

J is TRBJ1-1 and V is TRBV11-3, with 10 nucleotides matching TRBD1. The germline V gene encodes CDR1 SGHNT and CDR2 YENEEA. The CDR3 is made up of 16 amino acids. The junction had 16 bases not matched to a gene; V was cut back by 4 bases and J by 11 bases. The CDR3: CASSSTAFGTGVGAFF. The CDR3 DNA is TGTGCCAGCAGCTCAACGGCCTTTGGGACAGGGGTGGGCGCTTTCTTT.

The CDR3 DNA is TGTGCTAGTGCCTTAGCGGGGGGAAACGCGGAGCAGTACTTC. It is translated as CASALAGGNAEQYF. The chain has TRBV12-5 and TRBJ2-7, with 10 bases that match TRBD2. From germline, CDR1 is LGHNT and CDR2 FRNRAP. The J segment lost 7 bases and the V segment lost 7 bases, leaving 10 bases of the junction unmatched. This CDR3 is built from 14 residues.

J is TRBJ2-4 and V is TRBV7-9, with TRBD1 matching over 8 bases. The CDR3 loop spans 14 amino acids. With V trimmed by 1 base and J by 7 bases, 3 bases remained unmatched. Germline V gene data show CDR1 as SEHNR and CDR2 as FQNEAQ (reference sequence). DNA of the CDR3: TGTGCCAGCAGCTTAGGGCAGGGGGCGAACATTCAGTACTTC. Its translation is CASSLGQGANIQYF.

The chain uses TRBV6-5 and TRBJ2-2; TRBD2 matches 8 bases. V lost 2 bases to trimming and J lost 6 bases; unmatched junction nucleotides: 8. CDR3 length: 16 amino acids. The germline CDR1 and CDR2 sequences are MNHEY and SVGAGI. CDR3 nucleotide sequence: TGTGCCAGCAGTTACCAAAGCGGGGGTGGTGCCGGGGAGCTGTTTTTT. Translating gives CASSYQSGGGAGELFF.

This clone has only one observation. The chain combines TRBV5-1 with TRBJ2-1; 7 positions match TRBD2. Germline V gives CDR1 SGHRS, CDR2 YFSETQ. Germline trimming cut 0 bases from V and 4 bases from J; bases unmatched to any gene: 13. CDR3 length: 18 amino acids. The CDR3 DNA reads TGCGCCAGCAGCTTGGTCGCAATTGCGGGGGTGACATACAATGAGCAGTTCTTC. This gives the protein CASSLVAIAGVTYNEQFF. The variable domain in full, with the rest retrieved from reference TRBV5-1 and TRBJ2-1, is KAGVTQTPRYLIKTRGQQVTLSCSPISGHRSVSWYQQTPGQGLQFLFEYFSETQRNKGNFPGRFSGRQFSNSRSEMNVSTLELGDSALYLCASSLVAIAGVTYNEQFFGPGTRLTVL.

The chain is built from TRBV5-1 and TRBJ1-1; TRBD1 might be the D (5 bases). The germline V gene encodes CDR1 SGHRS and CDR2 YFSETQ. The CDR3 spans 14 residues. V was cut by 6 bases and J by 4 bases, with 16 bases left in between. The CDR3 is CASTQDQGGTEAFF. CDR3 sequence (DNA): TGCGCCAGCACACAAGATCAGGGAGGCACTGAAGCTTTCTTT.

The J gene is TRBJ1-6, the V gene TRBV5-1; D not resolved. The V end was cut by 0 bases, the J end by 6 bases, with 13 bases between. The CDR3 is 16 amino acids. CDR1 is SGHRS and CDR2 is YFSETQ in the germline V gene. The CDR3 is CASSLVATSSNSPLHF. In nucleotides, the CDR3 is TGCGCCAGCAGCTTGGTTGCGACAAGCTCTAATTCACCCCTCCACTTT.

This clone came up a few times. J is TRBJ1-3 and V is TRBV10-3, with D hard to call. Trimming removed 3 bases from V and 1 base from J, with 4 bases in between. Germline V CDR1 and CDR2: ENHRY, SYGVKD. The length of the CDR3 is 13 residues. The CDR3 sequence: CAISDPSGNTIYF. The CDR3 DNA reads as TGTGCCATCAGTGACCCGTCTGGAAACACCATATATTTT.

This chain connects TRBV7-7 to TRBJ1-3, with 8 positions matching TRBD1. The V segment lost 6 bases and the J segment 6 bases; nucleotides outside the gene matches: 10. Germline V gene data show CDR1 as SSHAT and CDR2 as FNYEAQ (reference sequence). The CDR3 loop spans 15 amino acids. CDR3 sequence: CASRQTGVIVNTIYF. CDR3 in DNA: TGTGCCAGCAGACAGACAGGGGTGATCGTAAACACCATATATTTT.